Presented here are 27 T cell receptor beta chains from one specimen sequenced in a study of T cell responses to AZD1222 COVID-19 vaccine. Assay: immunoSEQ multiplex PCR; the TCRdb copy retains only in-frame clones and omits some. The table lists 150,000 or so clones, 80% to 95% of them singletons. Material: peripheral blood, obtained 28 days after the second AZD1222 dose. All receptors derive from an adult who received the AZD1222 COVID-19 vaccine.

The V and J genes are TRBV6-5 and TRBJ1-2, with 8 bases matching TRBD1. CDR1 MNHEY and CDR2 SVGAGI come from the germline V gene. The CDR3 extends over 13 amino acids. V shed 8 bases, J shed 8 bases, and the junction held 10 bases outside the gene matches. The CDR3 DNA follows: TGTGCCAGCTCCCCCGGGACAGGCGGGGGCTACACCTTC. As protein: CASSPGTGGGYTF.

The V call is TRBV19, the J call TRBJ1-4; 8 bases are shared with TRBD1. Trimming took 8 bases from V and 2 from J; bases not matched to a gene: 4. This CDR3 is 14 amino acids long. Germline V gene sequence: CDR1 LNHDA, CDR2 SQIVND (reference sequence). CDR3 sequence (DNA): TGTGCCAGTCGTAGGACAGGGACTAATGAAAAACTGTTTTTT. It translates to CASRRTGTNEKLFF.

The gene calls are TRBV6-5 and TRBJ2-2, with 7 bases fitting TRBD1. Per the germline V gene, CDR1 is MNHEY and CDR2 is SVGAGI. Losses at the gene ends were 6 bases for V and 1 base for J; bases not matched to a gene: 2. There are 14 residues in the CDR3. The CDR3 is CASRRDRNTGELFF. As DNA, the CDR3 is TGTGCCAGCAGACGGGACAGGAACACCGGGGAGCTGTTTTTT.

The chain couples TRBV27 to TRBJ1-4, with 7 positions matching TRBD1. CDR1 is MNHEY, CDR2 SMNVEV, per germline (reference sequence). V gave up 3 bases and J gave up 8 bases; unmatched junction bases: 6. The CDR3 has 14 amino acids. CDR3: CASSFGGGREKLFF. The CDR3 nucleotides are TGTGCCAGCAGTTTCGGAGGGGGCCGCGAAAAACTGTTTTTT.

The chain employs TRBV18 and TRBJ1-2, with D possibly TRBD1 on 6 matching bases. CDR1 is KGHSH and CDR2 is LQKENI in the germline V gene. The CDR3 sequence is 12 residues long. Trimming pared 4 bases from V and 6 bases from J, leaving 9 bases between. CDR3 DNA sequence: TGTGCCAGCTCACGGACAGATGATGGCTACACCTTC. This translates into CASSRTDDGYTF.

The V and J genes are TRBV6-4 and TRBJ2-6, with 7 bases aligning to TRBD1. This CDR3 spans 17 amino acids. V trimming: 4 bases; J trimming: 3 bases; junction bases outside the gene matches: 9. CDR1 is MRHNA, CDR2 SNTAGT, per germline. CDR3 loop: CASSVFARGNGANVLTF. DNA for the CDR3: TGTGCCAGCAGTGTTTTCGCCAGGGGGAATGGGGCCAACGTCCTGACTTTC.

This clone occurred a few times. This sequence joins TRBV7-3 and TRBJ1-2; a possible D gene is TRBD1 (6 bases). The CDR3 extends over 15 amino acids. Germline CDR1 is SGHTA and CDR2 is FQGTGA. V shed 5 bases and J shed 1 base, with 14 bases lying between them. The CDR3, as DNA: TGTGCCAGCAGCGTAAACGGGGGCGGTAACTATGGCTACACCTTC. Residues: CASSVNGGGNYGYTF.

This sequence joins TRBV19 and TRBJ1-2; D is ambiguous. The CDR3 has 15 residues. With 1 base removed from V and 8 bases from J, the gap between germline ends came to 17 bases. Germline values: CDR1 LNHDA, CDR2 SQIVND (reference sequence). DNA of the CDR3: TGTGCCAGTAGTATAGGGCCGGGCGGTCCAGCCGGCTACACCTTC. Translated, it gives CASSIGPGGPAGYTF. Full variable domain (rest looked up from reference TRBV19 and TRBJ1-2): DGGITQSPKYLFRKEGQNVTLSCEQNLNHDAMYWYRQDPGQGLRLIYYSQIVNDFQKGDIAEGYSVSREKKESFPLTVTSAQKNPTAFYLCASSIGPGGPAGYTFGSGTRLTVV.

The chain carries TRBV2 and TRBJ1-4; D uncertain. The germline V and J ends were trimmed by 6 bases and 3 bases, with 8 bases remaining between them. Germline V CDR1 and CDR2: SNHLY, FYNNEI. CDR3 size: 13 residues. The CDR3 sequence: CASRGSANEKLFF. The CDR3 bases are TGTGCCAGCAGGGGGTCAGCTAATGAAAAACTGTTTTTT.

The CDR3 nucleotides read TGTGCCACCAGCAGAGATCAAGGGCGGGGAAACACCATATATTTT. This translates into CATSRDQGRGNTIYF. The chain joins TRBV15 to TRBJ1-3, with D unclear. The CDR3 is 15 amino acids. Trimming shortened V by 0 bases and J by 4 bases, and 10 bases separated the two germline ends. Germline V gives CDR1 LNHNV, CDR2 YYDKDF (reference sequence).

The rearrangement uses TRBV4-3 and TRBJ2-5; TRBD2 aligns across 7 bases. CDR1 and CDR2 from the germline V gene are LGHNA and YSLEER. This CDR3 region has 16 residues. J was trimmed by 5 bases and V by 1 base; bases with no gene match: 10. The CDR3 loop reads CASSQALTSFVETQYF. CDR3 nucleotide sequence: TGCGCCAGCAGCCAAGCGCTGACTAGCTTTGTGGAGACCCAGTACTTC.

J is TRBJ1-6 and V is TRBV7-3; 7 nucleotides align to TRBD1. The CDR3 loop spans 13 amino acids. The germline V gene has CDR1 SGHTA and CDR2 FQGTGA. Trimming at V came to 5 bases and at J to 10 bases, leaving 5 bases not matched to a gene. CDR3 loop: CASSITGDSPLHF. The CDR3 nucleotides are TGTGCCAGCAGCATTACAGGGGACTCACCCCTCCACTTT.

The chain links TRBV11-2 to TRBJ2-1; a possible D gene is TRBD2 (6 bases). Between the trimmed V and J ends, which lost 1 base and 15 bases, there was a span of 19 bases. Germline lookup yields CDR1 SGHAT and CDR2 FQNNGV. CDR3 length: 14 amino acids. The DNA of the CDR3 is TGTGCCAGCAGCTTAGTGCCGGGAGATCCTTTGCTGTTCTTC. Protein: CASSLVPGDPLLFF.

This chain links TRBV5-1 with TRBJ2-2, with D tentatively TRBD2 (5 bases). The CDR3 covers 17 residues. Per germline, CDR1 SGHRS and CDR2 YFSETQ. V was pared by 0 bases and J by 4 bases, with 16 bases between. Here the CDR3 reads CASSLAVSDYSTGELFF. CDR3 DNA: TGCGCCAGCAGCTTGGCAGTTAGCGATTACTCCACCGGGGAGCTGTTTTTT.

This chain connects TRBV2 to TRBJ1-1, with 7 bases aligning to TRBD1. This CDR3 has 15 residues. In germline, CDR1 is SNHLY, CDR2 FYNNEI. Trimming at V came to 1 base and at J to 2 bases, leaving 4 bases not matched to a gene. The chain's CDR3 is CASSEGRQGNTEAFF. Written as DNA, the CDR3 is TGTGCCAGCAGTGAAGGGCGACAGGGTAACACTGAAGCTTTCTTT.

The chain couples TRBV7-9 to TRBJ2-3; TRBD1 is a possible D gene (6 bases). This CDR3 is built from 12 residues. Germline CDR1 and CDR2: SEHNR and FQNEAQ (reference sequence). V was clipped by 8 bases and J by 8 bases, with 14 bases between them. The CDR3 sequence: CASGQNPGTQYF. The CDR3 DNA is TGTGCCAGCGGACAGAACCCGGGTACGCAGTATTTT.

V and J are TRBV11-2 and TRBJ2-1, with TRBD1 as a possible D gene (5 bases). This CDR3 has 14 amino acids. Between the trimmed V and J ends, which lost 8 bases and 10 bases, there was a span of 21 bases. Germline V gene data show CDR1 as SGHAT and CDR2 as FQNNGV. The CDR3 region is CASGPSTGTTEQFF. The DNA for the CDR3 is TGTGCCAGCGGACCATCAACAGGAACAACCGAGCAGTTCTTC.

This clone appeared a single time. V usage is TRBV2 and J usage is TRBJ1-2; the D is unclear. This CDR3 region has 13 residues. The V end was cut by 0 bases, the J end by 5 bases, with 7 bases between. The germline V gene has CDR1 SNHLY and CDR2 FYNNEI. CDR3 coding DNA: TGTGCCAGCAGTGAAGCCCCGAGGTATGGCTACACCTTC. Translated: CASSEAPRYGYTF.

V usage is TRBV7-9 and J usage is TRBJ1-1, with TRBD1 matching over 7 bases. The germline gives CDR1 SEHNR, CDR2 FQNEAQ (reference sequence). V shed 4 bases and J 0 bases; nucleotides not matched to a gene: 11. The CDR3 loop spans 17 amino acids. CDR3 region: CASSSPAGGGLNTEAFF. The CDR3 nucleotides are TGTGCCAGCAGCTCTCCTGCCGGAGGGGGCTTGAACACTGAAGCTTTCTTT.

The rearrangement links TRBV4-1 to TRBJ1-5; 7 bases are shared with TRBD1. Germline assignment: CDR1 MGHRA and CDR2 YSYEKL. CDR3 length equals 14 residues. J lost 6 bases, V lost 4 bases, and 6 bases had no gene match. Here the CDR3 reads CASSPDRRGQPQHF. The DNA for the CDR3 is TGCGCCAGCAGCCCGGACAGGAGGGGTCAGCCCCAGCATTTT.

The gene calls are TRBV28 and TRBJ1-1; D perhaps matches TRBD1 (6 bases). This CDR3 comprises 15 residues. The V end lost 1 base, the J end lost 4 bases, and 13 bases lay between the germline ends. Looked up from germline, CDR1 is MDHEN and CDR2 is SYDVKM. CDR3 residues: CASSLLGGGSTEAFF. CDR3 DNA sequence: TGTGCCAGCAGTTTATTGGGAGGGGGTAGCACTGAAGCTTTCTTT.

The rearrangement links TRBV6-4 to TRBJ2-3; D is uncertain. Germline V gives CDR1 MRHNA, CDR2 SNTAGT. The CDR3 spans 16 residues. Between the trimmed V and J ends, which lost 8 bases and 2 bases, there was a span of 20 bases. Written as DNA, the CDR3 is TGTGCCAGCTCCCCTAGTGAAGGATCACTCACAGATACGCAGTATTTT. Amino acid sequence: CASSPSEGSLTDTQYF.

This clone was recorded only once. V usage is TRBV28 and J usage is TRBJ1-6; perhaps TRBD1 as D (5 bases). The V and J ends lost 1 base and 7 bases respectively, with 11 bases between them. Germline values: CDR1 MDHEN, CDR2 SYDVKM. The CDR3 sequence is 15 residues long. In DNA, the CDR3 is TGTGCCAGCAGTTTATTTGGGACCCTAAATTCACCCCTCCACTTT. Its protein product is CASSLFGTLNSPLHF.

This rearrangement joins TRBV28 to TRBJ1-3, with a possible D match to TRBD1 (6 bases). Germline-derived CDR1 and CDR2 are MDHEN and SYDVKM. V lost 8 bases to trimming and J lost 0 bases, with 14 bases between them. This CDR3 contains 15 residues. DNA for the CDR3: TGTGCCAGCGTACTAGGGGGTTCCTCTGGAAACACCATATATTTT. The encoded protein is CASVLGGSSGNTIYF.

Details on this clone: Other DNA sequences in this sample translate to the same CDR3. The rearrangement links TRBV19 to TRBJ1-6; unclear D gene. V was clipped by 6 bases and J by 0 bases, with 6 bases between them. This CDR3 has 14 amino acids. The germline CDR1 and CDR2 sequences are LNHDA and SQIVND (reference sequence). CDR3 region: CASRPDSYNSPLHF. The CDR3 nucleotides are TGTGCCAGTAGGCCGGACTCCTATAATTCACCCCTCCACTTT.

V and J are TRBV5-1 and TRBJ1-2; tentative D call: TRBD1 (5 bases). This CDR3 contains 16 residues. Trimming took off 4 bases at V and 0 bases at J, with 16 bases between the two ends. Per the germline V gene, CDR1 is SGHRS and CDR2 is YFSETQ. CDR3 coding DNA: TGCGCCAGCAGCAGCCTTGGACTGGGGGCTAACTATGGCTACACCTTC. Translation: CASSSLGLGANYGYTF.

This clone was detected once. This chain joins TRBV7-8 and TRBJ1-5; D uncertain. Germline lookup yields CDR1 SGHVS and CDR2 FQNEAQ. V gave up 3 bases and J gave up 0 bases, with 12 bases separating them. The CDR3 sequence is 16 residues long. CDR3 sequence (DNA): TGTGCCAGCAGCTTGGGGAACAGCGTTAGCAATCAGCCCCAGCATTTT. As protein: CASSLGNSVSNQPQHF.